This T cell receptor (beta chain) emerged from a study of early T cells in non-severe SARS-CoV-2 infection. Study conclusions and caveats: Matching with VDJdb favored anti-spike CD8 responses (missing private and CD4 specificities).

This CDR3 comprises 17 residues. V dropped 2 bases and J dropped 0 bases, with 15 bases sitting between them. Germline V gene sequence: CDR1 MDHEN, CDR2 SYDVKM. One entry per CDR3 protein, called by TCRdb with MiXCR from the 5' RACE reads. Here the sample spans about 100,000 distinct CDR3 sequences, about 13% being singletons. This clonotype showed up many times. Its antigen is not known. The V call is TRBV28, the J call TRBJ2-3, with D perhaps TRBD1 (6 bases). This receptor was obtained from an adult who was a healthcare worker with PCR-confirmed SARS-CoV-2 infection or an uninfected control (not recorded which). Sample: whole blood. This chain's CDR3 is CASSLDARDTSTDTQYF. The CDR3 DNA is TGTGCCAGCAGTTTAGATGCCCGGGACACTAGCACAGATACGCAGTATTTT.